Presented here are 15 T cell receptor beta chains from one specimen sequenced in a study of T-cell memory formation after mild COVID-19. TCRdb independently ran MiXCR on the 5' RACE reads; one entry per CDR3 protein. This sample has around 420,000 distinct CDR3 sequences, with approximately 24% found just once. The sequenced sample was PBMCs or a T cell subset sorted from them (not recorded which). Receptor source: an adult woman who had mild COVID-19 (a few samples of this study predate the infection). Cell type and time point are not known.

The rearrangement links TRBV7-3 to TRBJ1-2; D possibly corresponds to TRBD1 (5 bases). CDR1 SGHTA and CDR2 FQGTGA come from the germline V gene. Between the trimmed V and J ends, which lost 4 bases and 8 bases, there was a span of 14 bases. The CDR3 covers 13 residues. The CDR3 is CASSSSGSEGYTF. CDR3 coding DNA: TGTGCCAGCAGCTCCTCAGGGTCGGAAGGCTACACCTTC.

The chain couples TRBV12-3 or TRBV12-4 to TRBJ2-1; 10 bases map to TRBD2. This CDR3 spans 16 amino acids. V lost 3 bases, J lost 11 bases, and 13 bases stayed unmatched. The CDR3 is CASSLLSGASGRQQFF. CDR3 coding DNA: TGTGCCAGCAGTTTGCTCTCTGGGGCTAGCGGGAGACAGCAGTTCTTC.

In its sample, this clonotype was seen a few times. The V gene is TRBV5-5, the J gene TRBJ2-1; D gene ambiguous. The V end was cut by 2 bases, the J end by 8 bases, with 5 bases between. The CDR3 runs 11 residues. CDR1 is SGHKS and CDR2 is YYEKEE in the germline V gene (reference sequence). The CDR3 is CASSFKHEQFF. For the CDR3, the DNA is TGTGCCAGCAGCTTCAAACATGAGCAGTTCTTC.

The rearrangement uses TRBV9 and TRBJ1-1; D is unresolved. Germline V gene sequence: CDR1 SGDLS, CDR2 YYNGEE. CDR3 length: 15 amino acids. Trimming removed 0 bases from V and 3 bases from J, with 12 bases in between. CDR3 sequence: CASSVGRGIDTEAFF. The CDR3 bases are TGTGCCAGCAGCGTAGGAAGAGGTATTGACACTGAAGCTTTCTTT. Together with reference TRBV9 and TRBJ1-1, the CDR3 gives the full variable domain: DSGVTQTPKHLITATGQRVTLRCSPRSGDLSVYWYQQSLDQGLQFLIQYYNGEERAKGNILERFSAQQFPDLHSELNLSSLELGDSALYFCASSVGRGIDTEAFFGQGTRLTVV.

The genes are TRBV12-3 or TRBV12-4 and TRBJ2-5; perhaps TRBD2 as D (5 bases). The V end lost 2 bases, the J end lost 1 base, and 14 bases lay between the germline ends. CDR3 length: 16 amino acids. CDR3 region: CASSLQGGGFQETQYF. CDR3 nucleotide sequence: TGTGCCAGCAGTTTACAAGGAGGAGGATTCCAAGAGACCCAGTACTTC.

The chain combines TRBV12-3 or TRBV12-4 with TRBJ2-3, with D possibly matching TRBD2 (7 bases). The CDR3 runs 12 residues. V was clipped by 6 bases and J by 5 bases, with 9 bases between them. CDR3 DNA sequence: TGTGCCAGCAGGAGGGGGGGAGATACGCAGTATTTT. This translates into CASRRGGDTQYF.

The genes are TRBV27 and TRBJ2-2, with D possibly TRBD1 on 6 matching bases. V was shortened by 6 bases and J by 2 bases, with 13 bases between the two germline ends. The length of the CDR3 is 15 residues. Germline loops: CDR1 MNHEY, CDR2 SMNVEV (reference sequence). The CDR3 coding sequence is TGTGCCAGCAGCCTCCAAGGGGGAAACACCGGGGAGCTGTTTTTT. Residues: CASSLQGGNTGELFF.

The V gene is TRBV29-1, the J gene TRBJ1-1; D might be TRBD1 (6 bases). CDR1 is SQVTM and CDR2 is ANQGSEA in the germline V gene. V shed 5 bases and J shed 0 bases, with 13 bases lying between them. This CDR3 is built from 14 residues. The CDR3 sequence: CSVLLWDMNTEAFF. Here the CDR3 DNA reads TGCAGCGTTTTGTTATGGGACATGAACACTGAAGCTTTCTTT.

Of note for this clonotype: The junction departs from the called germline gene at one end, perhaps through a read error. J is TRBJ2-1 and V is TRBV4-1; 7 bases are a match to TRBD1. This CDR3 is built from 18 residues. CDR1 and CDR2 (germline): MGHRA, YSYEKL. The CDR3 reads CASSQESTEAKTGRTLVF. The CDR3 nucleotides are TGCGCCAGCAGCCAAGAATCGACCGAAGCTAAGACAGGGCGGACCCTTGTCTTC.

This clonotype has more than one count but fewer than ten. This sequence joins TRBV6-2 or TRBV6-3 and TRBJ2-7, with 7 bases that match TRBD1. Trimming cost V 0 bases and J 2 bases; bases outside gene matches: 1. Germline V gene lookup returns CDR1 MNHEY and CDR2 SVGEGT. This CDR3 is 14 amino acids long. The CDR3 protein is CASSYSQGTYEQYF. CDR3 DNA sequence: TGTGCCAGCAGTTACTCACAGGGGACCTACGAGCAGTACTTC.

The chain employs TRBV7-9 and TRBJ2-7; a possible D gene is TRBD2 (5 bases). Deletions cut 4 bases from V and 3 bases from J, with 10 bases between. CDR1 and CDR2 (germline): SEHNR, FQNEAQ (reference sequence). CDR3 length equals 13 residues. This CDR3 reads CASSSSRVYEQYF. CDR3 nucleotide sequence: TGTGCCAGCAGCTCGTCGAGGGTCTACGAGCAGTACTTC.

This sequence joins TRBV6-5 and TRBJ2-1; D call uncertain. The V and J ends lost 5 bases and 3 bases respectively, with 8 bases between them. Germline V lookup: CDR1 MNHEY, CDR2 SVGAGI. This CDR3 has 13 residues. The chain's CDR3 is CASSIRSYNEQFF. The DNA of the CDR3 is TGTGCCAGCAGTATAAGGAGCTACAATGAGCAGTTCTTC.

This clonotype was observed a few times. The V and J genes are TRBV6-1 and TRBJ2-1, with 9 bases fitting TRBD2. Trimming removed 6 bases from V and 2 bases from J; junction bases left unmatched: 8. Germline assignment: CDR1 MNHNS and CDR2 SASEGT. The CDR3 runs to 16 residues. The CDR3 DNA reads TGTGCCAGCAGCCAGACCAGCGGGGGGCCCTACAATGAGCAGTTCTTC. As protein: CASSQTSGGPYNEQFF.

The V call is TRBV20-1, the J call TRBJ1-5, with 8 bases aligning to TRBD1. J lost 11 bases, V lost 0 bases, and 6 bases had no gene match. This CDR3 is 13 amino acids long. Germline-derived CDR1 and CDR2 are DFQATT and SNEGSKA (reference sequence). The CDR3 reads CSARDWGDRSQHF. CDR3 nucleotides: TGCAGTGCTAGAGATTGGGGGGACAGGTCCCAGCATTTT.

The chain has TRBV7-2 and TRBJ1-2; D might be TRBD1 (5 bases). The CDR3 has 15 amino acids. Germline-derived CDR1 and CDR2 are SGHTA and FQGNSA. The V end was cut by 1 base, the J end by 4 bases, with 13 bases between. The CDR3 DNA reads as TGTGCCAGCAGCTTAGACCCGGGGGGTGGCTATGGCTACACCTTC. Translating it yields CASSLDPGGGYGYTF.